These T cell receptor beta chains were read from a single sample in a study of blood T cells in healthy people across ages. TCRdb analysed the 5' RACE reads with MiXCR anew, one entry per CDR3 protein. The table has 1 million or so distinct CDR3 sequences, under 30% seen once. These data are also associated with another study on T cells of mothers and their children.

The specimen was blood. The source is a girl aged 2 to 9 in good health. The CDR3 runs from the conserved cysteine through the conserved F or W. D genes are given only for firm matches. Not every row has a clone size; where given, it reads once, few, many or a size class.

abundance	v_gene	j_gene	d_gene	CDR3aa	CDR3nt
few	TRBV11-1	TRBJ2-7	.	CASSLAHGELHEQYF	TGTGCCAGCAGCTTAGCGCACGGGGAGCTCCACGAGCAGTACTTC
.	TRBV5-1	TRBJ2-7	TRBD1	CASSLNRGHYEQYF	TGCGCCAGCAGCCTTAACAGGGGGCACTACGAGCAGTACTTC
.	TRBV3-1	TRBJ2-7	.	CASSLQRDLTSYEQYF	TGTGCCAGCAGCCTCCAGAGGGACCTAACCTCCTACGAGCAGTACTTC
few	TRBV29-1	TRBJ1-2	.	CSVEDPPGYTF	TGCAGCGTTGAAGATCCCCCTGGCTACACCTTC
.	TRBV7-6	TRBJ2-5	.	CASSLESTQTKMDF	TGTGCCAGCAGCTTAGAATCCACGCAGACCAAGATGGACTTC
once	TRBV7-7	TRBJ2-3	.	CASSRSNGDTDTQYF	TGTGCTAGCAGCCGTAGCAACGGAGACACAGATACGCAGTATTTT
.	TRBV5-4	TRBJ2-1	TRBD2	CASSLASGGANEQFF	TGTGCCAGCAGCTTGGCTAGCGGGGGGGCTAATGAGCAGTTCTTC
once	TRBV18	TRBJ1-1	.	CASSSTGPDTEAFF	TGTGCCAGCTCATCAACAGGGCCCGACACTGAAGCTTTCTTT
few	TRBV2	TRBJ2-7	.	CVWGASSYEQYF	TGTGTATGGGGGGCAAGCTCCTACGAGCAGTACTTC
once	TRBV7-9	TRBJ1-2	.	CASSLDGGAYGYTF	TGTGCCAGCAGCTTAGACGGAGGGGCCTATGGCTACACCTTC
few	TRBV5-6	TRBJ2-1	.	CASSYTDYNEQFF	TGTGCCAGCAGCTATACAGACTACAATGAGCAGTTCTTC